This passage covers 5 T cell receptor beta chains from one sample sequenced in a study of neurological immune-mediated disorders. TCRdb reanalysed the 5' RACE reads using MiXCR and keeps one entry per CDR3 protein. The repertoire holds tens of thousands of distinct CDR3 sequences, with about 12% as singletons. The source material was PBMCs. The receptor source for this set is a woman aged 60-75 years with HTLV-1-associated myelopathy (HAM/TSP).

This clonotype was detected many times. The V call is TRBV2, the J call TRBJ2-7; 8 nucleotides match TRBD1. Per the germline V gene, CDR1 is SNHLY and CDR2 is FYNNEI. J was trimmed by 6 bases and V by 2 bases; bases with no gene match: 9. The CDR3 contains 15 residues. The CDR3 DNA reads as TGTGCCAGCAGTGAAAGGCATGGACAGGGTTCCGAGCAGTACTTC. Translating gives CASSERHGQGSEQYF. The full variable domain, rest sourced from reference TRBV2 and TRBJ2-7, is EPEVTQTPSHQVTQMGQEVILRCVPISNHLYFYWYRQILGQKVEFLVSFYNNEISEKSEIFDDQFSVERPDGSNFTLKIRSTKLEDSAMYFCASSERHGQGSEQYFGPGTRLTVT.

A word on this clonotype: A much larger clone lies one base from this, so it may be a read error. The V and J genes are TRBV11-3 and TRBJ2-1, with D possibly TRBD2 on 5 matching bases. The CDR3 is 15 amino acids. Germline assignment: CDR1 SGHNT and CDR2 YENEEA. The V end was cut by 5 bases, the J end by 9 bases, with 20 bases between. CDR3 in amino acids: CASSVVGLPRGEQFF. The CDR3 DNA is TGTGCCAGCAGCGTAGTGGGCCTGCCCCGGGGTGAGCAGTTCTTC.

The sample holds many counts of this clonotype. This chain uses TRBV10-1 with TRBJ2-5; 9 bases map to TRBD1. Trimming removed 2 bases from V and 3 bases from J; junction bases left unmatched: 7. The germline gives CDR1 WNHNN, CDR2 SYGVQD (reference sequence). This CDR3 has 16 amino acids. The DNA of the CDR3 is TGCGCCAGCAGTGAGCCATCGGGACAGGGCAAAGAGACCCAGTACTTC. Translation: CASSEPSGQGKETQYF.

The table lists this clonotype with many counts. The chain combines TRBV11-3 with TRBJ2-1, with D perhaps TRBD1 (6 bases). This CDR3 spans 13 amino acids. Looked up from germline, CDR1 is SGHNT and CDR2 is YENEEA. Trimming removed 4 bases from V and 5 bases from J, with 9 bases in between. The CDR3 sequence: CASSSGDDNEQFF. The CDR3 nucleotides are TGTGCCAGCAGCTCAGGGGACGACAATGAGCAGTTCTTC.

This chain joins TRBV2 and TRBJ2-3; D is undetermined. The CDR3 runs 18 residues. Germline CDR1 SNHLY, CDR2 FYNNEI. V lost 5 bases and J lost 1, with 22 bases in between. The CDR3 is CASSISRDRSSGTDTQYF. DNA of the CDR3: TGTGCCAGCAGTATCTCTCGTGACCGTAGCTCGGGCACAGATACGCAGTATTTT. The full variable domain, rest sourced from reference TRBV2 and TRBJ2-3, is EPEVTQTPSHQVTQMGQEVILRCVPISNHLYFYWYRQILGQKVEFLVSFYNNEISEKSEIFDDQFSVERPDGSNFTLKIRSTKLEDSAMYFCASSISRDRSSGTDTQYFGPGTRLTVL.